Listed below are T cell receptor beta chains from one sample, sequenced in a study of radiotherapy plus CTLA-4 blockade in lung cancer. Here immunoSEQ multiplex PCR was the method, and the copy in TCRdb shows in-frame clones only, minus some. The sample contains roughly 90,000 clones, 60% to 85% of which appear only once. Sequenced material: peripheral blood, taken from a patient treated with radiotherapy plus ipilimumab. These receptors were collected from a human donor with non-small cell lung cancer who had a partial response to radiotherapy plus ipilimumab. Some clones in this sample may be carry-over from other donors' samples. The CDR3 runs from the conserved cysteine through the conserved F or W. A row's size may be missing; if present it is once, few, many or a size class.

v_call clone_size cdr3_aa
TRBV19 NA CASGETRFNFGANVLTF
TRBV12-2 NA CASRLSGQTGAYTGELFF
TRBV6-1 NA CASENRRDYNEQFF
TRBV5-6 NA CASSPFGNLNTEAFF
TRBV7-6 NA CASSRDTPNTGELFF
TRBV5-1 NA CASSSGGGPTNEKLFF
TRBV6-6 NA CASSYPLRQETQYF
TRBV19 NA CASSTDTLSNQPQHF
TRBV1 NA CTSSHRWDFHYNEQFF
TRBV28 NA CASSLSGQRRYGYTF
TRBV18 NA CASSAQGRDYGYTF
TRBV5-1 NA CASSRQGAGFEQYF
TRBV5-6 once CASSLGGPYSYEQYF
TRBV5-1 few CASSFTIGEQFF
TRBV4-1 NA CASSQESLAGGREQFF
TRBV19 few CASSPGTGEGKLFF
TRBV5-6 once CASSLYEGGNREQYF
TRBV2 NA CASGTGTSRPQHF
TRBV9 once CASSAGTSGRETQYF
TRBV5-4 NA CASSLTGVEAEAFF
TRBV7-2 NA CASSQSVTQYF
TRBV28 once CASSGTGVIDEQYF
TRBV6-1 NA CASSARTTGEGYTF
TRBV10-2 few CASGGTSGGNFGTGELFF
TRBV19 NA CATSEGYGNQPQHF
TRBV7-2 NA CASSLAASGGAIFETQYF
TRBV5-1 NA CASSRTSGMENEQFF
TRBV28 NA CASSLARGGSPLHF
TRBV6-5 NA CASHRALSEAFF
TRBV4-1 few CASRRTFSSGNTIYF
TRBV19 once CASSTPIYGYTF
TRBV7-2 once CASSLGLAMDTQYF
TRBV30 NA CAWNSGSTEAFF
TRBV4-1 once CASSQVGTGSGTQYF
TRBV30 few CAWSLYRETQYF
TRBV5-4 once CASSSGLAGGGNTGELFF
TRBV9 NA CASSPQGVLWSTEAFF
TRBV7-2 NA CASSQGQVYEQYF
TRBV7-9 once CASSLARSGEQYF
TRBV15 NA CATSSRTSLSDTQYF
TRBV5-1 few CASSLAPAGSISSYEQYF
TRBV5-4 NA CASSLDSTGELFF
TRBV2 NA CASCKSHRDNQPQHF
TRBV6-1 NA CASSRLAGGSEQYF
TRBV6-6 NA CASRGGQGNQPQHF
TRBV5-1 NA CASSLDQQGGNADTQYF
TRBV6-5 once CASSYLTGAYEQYF